Listed below are T cell receptor beta chains from one sample, sequenced in a study of blood T cells in healthy people across ages. TCRdb recomputed calls from the 5' RACE reads with MiXCR, one row per CDR3 protein. The sample includes roughly 800,000 distinct CDR3 sequences, roughly 50% seen only once; the top ten take roughly 40%. Sequenced material: blood. Receptor source: an elderly man in good health. Each CDR3 is given with its conserved first and last residue. A D gene is named only where the DNA matches it firmly. Where a row states a size, it is once, few, many or the class of an expanded clone; other rows omit it.

>many|TRBV7-2|TRBJ1-6|.
CASRRTGPHSPLHF
TGTGCCAGCAGACGAACAGGGCCTCATTCACCCCTCCACTTT
>.|TRBV18|TRBJ2-1|TRBD2
CASSQSPSGSFGYNEQFF
TGTGCCAGCTCACAAAGTCCCAGCGGGAGCTTCGGCTACAATGAGCAGTTCTTC
>.|TRBV7-3|TRBJ2-7|TRBD2
CASSPAGGYNEQYF
TGTGCCAGCAGCCCAGCGGGGGGCTACAATGAGCAGTACTTC
>once|TRBV7-2|TRBJ2-1|.
CASSLLSGTYNEQFF
TGTGCCAGCAGCTTATTAAGTGGGACCTACAATGAGCAGTTCTTC
>.|TRBV20-1|TRBJ2-7|TRBD2
CSARPRSGSYNEQYF
TGCAGTGCTAGGCCTCGTAGCGGGAGTTACAATGAGCAGTACTTC
>.|TRBV6-2/TRBV6-3|TRBJ2-1|.
CASRQYNEQFF
TGTGCCAGCAGGCAGTACAATGAGCAGTTCTTC
>.|TRBV6-5|TRBJ2-7|.
CASSYSPASYEQYF
TGTGCCAGCAGTTACTCCCCGGCTTCCTACGAGCAGTACTTC
>many|TRBV20-1|TRBJ2-6|.
CSAREGASGANVLTF
TGCAGTGCTAGAGAGGGGGCCTCTGGGGCCAACGTCCTGACTTTC
>.|TRBV10-3|TRBJ1-2|.
CAINGQSYGYTF
TGTGCCATCAACGGACAGAGCTATGGCTACACCTTC
>.|TRBV5-4|TRBJ2-7|TRBD1
CASSAPTGVPHEQYF
TGTGCCAGCAGCGCCCCGACAGGGGTTCCCCACGAGCAGTACTTC
>once|TRBV29-1|TRBJ2-7|TRBD1
CSAGNDRAYYNEQYF
TGCAGCGCTGGAAACGACAGGGCCTATTACAATGAGCAGTACTTC
>once|TRBV7-9|TRBJ1-2|.
CASSQGTEGNYGYTF
TGTGCCAGCAGCCAGGGGACCGAAGGAAACTATGGCTACACCTTC
>.|TRBV20-1|TRBJ1-2|.
CSVGQLNYGYTF
TGCAGTGTCGGACAGCTGAACTATGGCTACACCTTC
>.|TRBV9|TRBJ2-5|TRBD2
CASSVRPGGFQETQYF
TGTGCCAGCAGCGTAAGGCCGGGGGGATTCCAAGAGACCCAGTACTTC
>.|TRBV25-1|TRBJ1-2|.
CATTGGAPNYGYTF
TGTGCCACCACGGGCGGGGCCCCTAACTATGGCTACACCTTC
>.|TRBV27|TRBJ1-1|.
CASSLWIEGEAFF
TGTGCCAGCAGTTTATGGATCGAGGGCGAAGCTTTCTTT
>.|TRBV7-2|TRBJ2-6|.
CASGMTGANVLTF
TGTGCCAGCGGGATGACTGGGGCCAACGTCCTGACTTTC
>.|TRBV10-3|TRBJ1-1|.
CAISEREGGNTEAFF
TGTGCCATCAGTGAGCGGGAAGGGGGGAACACTGAAGCTTTCTTT